This T cell receptor beta chain appears in the sequencing data of a study of tumor-infiltrating lymphocytes in primary liver carcinoma (dated by TCRdb to 2016 to 2017). Describing the broader study: The five patients, three men and two women aged 30 to 69 years, had hepatocellular carcinoma (four) or combined HCC and intrahepatic cholangiocarcinoma (one). The study combined TCRbeta repertoire sequencing, expression microarrays and whole-exome sequencing across five regions of each liver tumor, with adjacent normal tissue and blood. A total of roughly 35 specimens from 5 patients went through TCRbeta repertoire sequencing, namely 25 tumor regions, 5 adjacent noncancerous liver tissues and 5 peripheral blood samples. The five patients had tumors of stage T1-T3 N0M0, with maximum diameters ranging from roughly 4.2 to 11 cm. Technical replicate repertoires showed high reproducibility, with mean shared-clone rates about 0.86 and correlation coefficients above 0.95. Each sample produced about 3.5 to 8 million productive TCRbeta reads, and read depth showed no significant difference between tissue types. Beyond this particular receptor, the publication reports: The study included only four to six patients, and the authors note findings should be validated in a larger study. Because sequencing covered only the TCR beta chain and unpaired alpha chains were not captured, true repertoire diversity is likely underestimated. Pairs of tumor regions showed greater repertoire overlap (mean around 35%) than tumor-adjacent pairs (about 17%) or tumor-blood pairs (approximately 14%), which is consistent with antigen-driven expansion. Since the samples were bulk and unsorted, there was no way to compare CD4+ and CD8+ T cell repertoires. The top 250 clones made up a significantly larger repertoire fraction in tumors than in blood (p = 0.039).

Turning to this clonotype: Its recognized antigen is unknown. At one end, the junction sequence differs from germline, possibly due to a read error.

The CDR3 spans 16 residues, from the cysteine through the phenylalanine. The only DNA kept is the CDR3, 48 bases in frame from the first base. Total RNA and DNA were co-extracted without cell sorting from approximately 20-30 mg of bulk tissue using the AllPrep DNA/RNA mini kit. Between late 2015 and March 2016, roughly five patients in China with histopathologically diagnosed primary liver carcinoma had their tumors surgically resected. At the time of sampling, the patients had chronic HBV infection and had not received any treatment. Each fresh piece of tumor and adjacent tissue was cut in two, with one half stored in RNAlater at -80 degrees C and the other half sent for histology. TCRbeta-specific cDNA was reverse-transcribed from approximately 0.5 ug total RNA using a constant-region primer and ProtoScript II reverse transcriptase. TCRbeta libraries were built with three nested multiplex PCR rounds, a slightly modified ARM-PCR procedure. Each of the first two PCR rounds ran for roughly 9 cycles and used multiplex TRBV1-TRBV30 forward primers together with a Cbeta reverse primer. A final 25-cycle PCR with Deep VentR polymerase added sample barcodes and Illumina adapters. Before sequencing, amplicons of 200-500 bp were purified from gel using a QIAquick gel extraction kit. TCRbeta amplicons were sequenced on an Illumina HiSeq 2500 with 250-bp paired-end reads. In the original analysis: To recover full CDR3 sequences, reads were quality-trimmed using Trimmomatic v0.33 and paired reads were then merged using FLASH v1.2.11. MiGEC v1.2.1b assigned V, D and J germline segments to the rearranged TCRbeta sequences. Clonotype statistics, along with Shannon-Wiener diversity indices, were calculated using VDJtools v1.0.0. Except for diversity analysis, only each sample's 250 most abundant clonotypes were used in subsequent analyses to reduce sampling bias. Through fastp at Q25 and MiXCR, TCRdb rebuilt clones from the public reads, retaining in-frame beta chains. Records with the same CDR3 protein are collapsed into one entry carrying the most frequent genes and DNA. The V and J calls, along with clone size, are taken from TCRdb and not from the paper's own processing. Present in this sample are about 120,000 distinct CDR3 sequences, around 65% of which were seen just once. The top ten constitute about 8% of the sample.

Sequencing input: tumor-adjacent normal liver tissue. Recombination connected TRBV12-3 or TRBV12-4 to TRBJ2-1, with 13 middle bases fitting TRBD2. The TCR originated in a woman aged 55-69 years with primary liver carcinoma and hepatitis B virus infection. CDR3 protein: CASSFRTSGSYNEQLF. The DNA sequence is given as TGTGCCAGCAGTTTCCGGACTAGCGGGAGCTACAATGAGCAGCTCTTC.